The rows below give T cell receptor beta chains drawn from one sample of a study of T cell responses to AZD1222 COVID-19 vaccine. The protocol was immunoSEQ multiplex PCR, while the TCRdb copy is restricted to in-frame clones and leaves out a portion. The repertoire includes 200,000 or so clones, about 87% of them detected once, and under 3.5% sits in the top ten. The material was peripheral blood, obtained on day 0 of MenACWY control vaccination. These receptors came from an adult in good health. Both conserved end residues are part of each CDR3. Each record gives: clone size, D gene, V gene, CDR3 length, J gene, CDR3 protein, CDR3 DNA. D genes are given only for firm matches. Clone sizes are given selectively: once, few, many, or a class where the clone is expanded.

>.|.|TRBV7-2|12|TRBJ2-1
CASNLRGDEQFF
TGTGCCAGCAACCTAAGGGGGGATGAGCAGTTCTTC
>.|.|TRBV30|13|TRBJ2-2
CAWSVSGTGELFF
TGTGCCTGGAGTGTATCGGGTACCGGGGAGCTGTTTTTT
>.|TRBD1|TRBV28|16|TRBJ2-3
CASTPGTGSIIDTQYF
TGTGCCAGCACCCCGGGGACAGGGTCGATAATTGATACGCAGTATTTT
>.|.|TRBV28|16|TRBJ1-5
CASSTLTGGVGQPQHF
TGTGCCAGCAGTACCCTTACTGGGGGGGTTGGGCAGCCCCAGCATTTT
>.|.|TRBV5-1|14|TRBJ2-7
CASSLEGRSYEQYF
TGCGCCAGCAGCTTGGAAGGCAGGTCCTACGAGCAGTACTTC
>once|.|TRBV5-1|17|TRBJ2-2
CASSVSPGGGGGGELFF
TGCGCCAGCAGCGTCAGTCCCGGTGGGGGCGGAGGCGGGGAGCTGTTTTTT
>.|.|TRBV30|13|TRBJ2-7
CAWSVYSSYEQYF
TGTGCCTGGAGTGTATATTCTTCCTACGAGCAGTACTTC
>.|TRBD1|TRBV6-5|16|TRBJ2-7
CASSYFSGQRPYEQYF
TGTGCCAGCAGTTACTTTTCGGGACAGAGACCCTACGAGCAGTACTTC
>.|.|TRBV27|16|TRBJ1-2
CASSLSAQVYLYGYTF
TGTGCCAGCAGTTTATCCGCACAGGTTTACCTATATGGCTACACCTTC
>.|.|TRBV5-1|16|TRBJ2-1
CASSLGAGTVYNEQFF
TGCGCCAGCAGCTTGGGTGCGGGGACGGTATACAATGAGCAGTTCTTC
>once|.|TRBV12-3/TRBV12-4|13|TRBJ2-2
CASSPELAGELFF
TGTGCCAGCAGTCCGGAACTAGCCGGGGAGCTGTTTTTT
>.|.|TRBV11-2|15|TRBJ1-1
CASSPGTRAGTEAFF
TGTGCCAGCAGCCCGGGAACCAGGGCGGGCACTGAAGCTTTCTTT
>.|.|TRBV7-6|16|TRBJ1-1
CASSLALRGTDTEAFF
TGTGCCAGCAGCTTAGCGTTGAGGGGTACGGACACTGAAGCTTTCTTT
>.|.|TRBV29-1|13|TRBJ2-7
CSVRAGVSYEQYF
TGCAGCGTTCGGGCAGGGGTGAGTTACGAGCAGTACTTC
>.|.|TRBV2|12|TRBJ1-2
CASRGGPYGYTF
TGTGCCAGCAGGGGAGGGCCCTATGGCTACACCTTC
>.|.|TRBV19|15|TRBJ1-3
CASAPGGTSGNTIYF
TGTGCCAGTGCCCCCGGGGGGACCTCTGGAAACACCATATATTTT
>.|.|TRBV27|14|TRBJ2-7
CASSYQGGNYEQYF
TGTGCCAGCAGTTACCAGGGGGGGAACTACGAGCAGTACTTC
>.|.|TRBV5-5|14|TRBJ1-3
CASSRSLSGNTIYF
TGTGCCAGCAGCCGGTCGCTCTCTGGAAACACCATATATTTT
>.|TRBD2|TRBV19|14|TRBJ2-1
CASYGSGGPNEQFF
TGTGCCAGTTATGGTTCGGGAGGCCCGAATGAGCAGTTCTTC
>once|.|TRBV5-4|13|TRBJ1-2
CASSSGAPYGYTF
TGTGCCAGCAGCTCCGGGGCACCCTATGGCTACACCTTC
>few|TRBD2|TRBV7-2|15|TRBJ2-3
CASSLVGGDTDTQYF
TGTGCCAGCAGCTTAGTCGGGGGGGACACAGATACGCAGTATTTT
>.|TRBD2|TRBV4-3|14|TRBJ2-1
CASSPKRGPNEQFF
TGCGCCAGCAGCCCGAAGCGGGGGCCCAATGAGCAGTTCTTC
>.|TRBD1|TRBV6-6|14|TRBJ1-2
CASSYSTGAYGYTF
TGTGCCAGCAGTTACTCTACAGGGGCCTATGGCTACACCTTC
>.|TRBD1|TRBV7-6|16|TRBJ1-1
CASSSPGGATNTEAFF
TGTGCCAGCAGCTCCCCAGGGGGCGCGACGAACACTGAAGCTTTCTTT
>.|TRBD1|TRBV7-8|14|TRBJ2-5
CASSTQGAGMAQYF
TGTGCCAGCAGCACCCAGGGGGCTGGGATGGCCCAGTACTTC
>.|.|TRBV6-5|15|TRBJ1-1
CASSADPGDNTEAFF
TGTGCCAGCAGCGCTGACCCGGGGGATAACACTGAAGCTTTCTTT
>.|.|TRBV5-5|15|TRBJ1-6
CASSLGIGPNSPLHF
TGTGCCAGCAGCTTAGGAATCGGACCTAATTCACCCCTCCACTTT
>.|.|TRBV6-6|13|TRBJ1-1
CASSYSGGTEAFF
TGTGCCAGCAGTTACTCCGGAGGAACTGAAGCTTTCTTT
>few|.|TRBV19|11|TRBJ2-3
CASSIRDTQYF
TGTGCCAGTAGTATCCGGGATACGCAGTATTTT
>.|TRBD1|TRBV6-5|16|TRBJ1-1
CASSYSTGGIGTEAFF
TGTGCCAGCAGTTACTCGACAGGGGGAATTGGTACTGAAGCTTTCTTT
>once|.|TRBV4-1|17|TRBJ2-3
CASSPFGSSSSTDTQYF
TGCGCCAGCAGCCCCTTCGGGTCCAGCTCTAGCACAGATACGCAGTATTTT
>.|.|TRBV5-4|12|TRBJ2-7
CASSFSFGVLSF
TGTGCCAGCAGCTTTTCATTTGGGGTTCTCTCCTTC
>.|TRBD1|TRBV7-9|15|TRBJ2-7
CASSFELQGGYEQYF
TGTGCCAGCAGCTTCGAGTTACAGGGGGGATACGAGCAGTACTTC
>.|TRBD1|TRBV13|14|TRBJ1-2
CASSVGTGTYGYTF
TGTGCCAGCAGCGTAGGGACAGGCACCTATGGCTACACCTTC
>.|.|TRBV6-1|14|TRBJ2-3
CASSDRSSTDTQYF
TGTGCCAGCAGTGACAGATCTAGCACAGATACGCAGTATTTT
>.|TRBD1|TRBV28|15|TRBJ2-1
CASSPPDRDYNEQFF
TGTGCCAGCAGCCCCCCTGACAGGGACTACAATGAGCAGTTCTTC
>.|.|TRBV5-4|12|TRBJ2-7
CASSAGQRPAYF
TGTGCCAGCAGCGCAGGACAGCGGCCAGCGTACTTC
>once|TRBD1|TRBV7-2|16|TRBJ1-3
CASSLGNRGLGNTIYF
TGTGCCAGCAGCTTAGGCAACAGGGGGCTCGGAAACACCATATATTTT
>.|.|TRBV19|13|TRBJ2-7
CASSGTGYNEQYF
TGTGCCAGTTCTGGGACTGGCTACAACGAGCAGTACTTC